These 12 T cell receptor beta chains share one sample of origin, sequenced in a study of T cell responses to AZD1222 COVID-19 vaccine. Produced via immunoSEQ multiplex PCR; TCRdb's table is partial and in-frame only. The repertoire holds about 99,000 clones, with around 92% as singletons. The sample was peripheral blood, taken on day 0 of AZD1222 vaccination. The receptors here all came from an adult in good health.

V and J are TRBV15 and TRBJ2-1; maybe TRBD2 (5 bases). The CDR3 covers 14 residues. Per the germline V gene, CDR1 is LNHNV and CDR2 is YYDKDF (reference sequence). V lost 5 bases and J 0 bases, leaving 8 bases between the germline ends. CDR3 region: CATSPGNSYNEQFF. CDR3 DNA sequence: TGTGCCACCAGCCCGGGGAACTCCTACAATGAGCAGTTCTTC.

The CDR3: CASSQPGGNEQFF. Written as DNA, the CDR3 is TGTGCCAGCAGCCAGCCTGGTGGAAATGAGCAGTTCTTC. This chain links TRBV4-2 with TRBJ2-1; D gene ambiguous. From germline, CDR1 is LGHNA and CDR2 YNFKEQ. The CDR3 consists of 13 residues. V was cut by 3 bases and J by 7 bases, with 10 bases left in between.

The chain has TRBV5-6 and TRBJ2-7; no reliable D call. The germline V gene has CDR1 SGHDT and CDR2 YYEEEE. The CDR3 is 14 residues long. V was shortened by 0 bases and J by 5 bases, with 12 bases between the two germline ends. The CDR3 loop reads CASSLGWGRDEQYF. The CDR3, as DNA: TGTGCCAGCAGCTTGGGTTGGGGTCGAGACGAGCAGTACTTC.

V is TRBV19 and J is TRBJ1-5; a weak D match, TRBD1 (5 bases). Germline assignment: CDR1 LNHDA and CDR2 SQIVND (reference sequence). Trimming took 7 bases from V and 7 from J, leaving 11 bases between them. The CDR3 consists of 12 residues. This chain's CDR3 is CASMGVGQPQHF. CDR3 in DNA: TGTGCCAGTATGGGGGTGGGACAGCCCCAGCATTTT.

The V call is TRBV30, the J call TRBJ1-2, with D hard to call. Trimming shortened V by 3 bases and J by 5 bases, and 13 bases separated the two germline ends. Germline assignment: CDR1 GTSNPN and CDR2 SVGIG (reference sequence). The CDR3 consists of 13 residues. The chain's CDR3 is CAWRIPPSYGYTF. CDR3 nucleotides: TGTGCCTGGAGGATTCCACCCTCTTATGGCTACACCTTC.

The chain combines TRBV28 with TRBJ2-7; D remains ambiguous. Between the trimmed V and J ends, which lost 4 bases and 4 bases, there was a span of 8 bases. CDR1 and CDR2 (germline): MDHEN, SYDVKM. The CDR3 sequence is 12 residues long. Written as DNA, the CDR3 is TGTGCCAGCAGTTCCGGGTGGTACGAGCAGTACTTC. Its protein is CASSSGWYEQYF.

The chain carries TRBV6-5 and TRBJ1-5; 7 bases match TRBD1. The CDR3 totals 15 residues. Germline trimming cut 5 bases from V and 7 bases from J; bases unmatched to any gene: 11. The germline gives CDR1 MNHEY, CDR2 SVGAGI. CDR3 protein: CASSRGTANQQPQHF. As DNA, the CDR3 is TGTGCCAGCAGTCGGGGGACAGCTAATCAACAGCCCCAGCATTTT.

V is TRBV15 and J is TRBJ1-5; the match to TRBD1 covers 7 bases. The junction had 9 bases not matched to a gene; V was cut back by 0 bases and J by 1 base. CDR3 length: 18 amino acids. Per germline, CDR1 LNHNV and CDR2 YYDKDF (reference sequence). The CDR3 DNA follows: TGTGCCACCAGCAGAGATATGTTCCAGGGGGTAAGCAATCAGCCCCAGCATTTT. Translated: CATSRDMFQGVSNQPQHF.

This clone showed up just a few times. The chain joins TRBV21-1 to TRBJ1-1. TRBV21-1 is a pseudogene. This CDR3 comprises 16 residues. The CDR3 DNA follows: TGTGCCAGCAGCAAAAGTAGGTCGGACTCGAACACTGAAGCTTTCTTT. It yields the protein CASSKSRSDSNTEAFF.

The rearrangement links TRBV7-9 to TRBJ2-7, with 9 bases identical to TRBD1. This CDR3 is 14 amino acids long. V dropped 5 bases and J dropped 4; count of bases not matched to a gene: 6. CDR1 and CDR2 (germline): SEHNR, FQNEAQ (reference sequence). The CDR3 DNA reads as TGTGCCAGCAGCCCGGGACAGGGCGGGTACGAGCAGTACTTC. It is translated as CASSPGQGGYEQYF.

To note about this clone: Since no conserved phenylalanine or tryptophan closes the CDR3, a read error is the likely cause. The DNA is omitted, as the CDR3 cannot be located on it reliably, and the CDR3 follows TCRdb's listing. This chain links TRBV18 with TRBJ2-7; TRBD1 is the table's D call and was not checked against the DNA. Germline CDR1 is KGHSH and CDR2 is LQKENI. The CDR3 spans 10 amino acids, including both terminal residues. CDR3 amino acids: CASSHKTGGA.

The J gene is TRBJ1-4, the V gene TRBV15; unclear D gene. Trimming left V 2 bases short and J 5 bases short, with 6 bases between. The CDR3 runs to 13 residues. Germline CDR1 is LNHNV and CDR2 is YYDKDF (reference sequence). The DNA for the CDR3 is TGTGCCACCAGCAGAAGTCAAAATGAAAAACTGTTTTTT. It yields the protein CATSRSQNEKLFF.